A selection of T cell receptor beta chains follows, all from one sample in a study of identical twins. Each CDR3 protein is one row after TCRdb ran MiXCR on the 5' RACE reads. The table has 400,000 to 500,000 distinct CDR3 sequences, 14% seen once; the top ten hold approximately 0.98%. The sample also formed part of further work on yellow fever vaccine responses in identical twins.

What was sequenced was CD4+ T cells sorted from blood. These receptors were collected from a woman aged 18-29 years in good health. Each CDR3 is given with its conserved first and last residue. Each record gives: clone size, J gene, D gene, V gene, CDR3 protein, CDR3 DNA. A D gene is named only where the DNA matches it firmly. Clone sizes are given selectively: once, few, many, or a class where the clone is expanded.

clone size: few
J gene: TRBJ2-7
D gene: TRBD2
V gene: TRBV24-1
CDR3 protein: CATSDSGTSRPYEQYF
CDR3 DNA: TGTGCCACCAGTGATTCCGGGACTAGCAGACCCTACGAGCAGTACTTC

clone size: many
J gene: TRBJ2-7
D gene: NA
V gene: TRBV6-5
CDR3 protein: CASSSLDAAEQYF
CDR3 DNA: TGTGCCAGCAGTTCCCTAGATGCCGCCGAGCAGTACTTC

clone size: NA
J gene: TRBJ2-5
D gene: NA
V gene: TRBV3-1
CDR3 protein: CASSQAPRVWETQYF
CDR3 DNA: TGTGCCAGCAGCCAAGCACCGCGGGTGTGGGAGACCCAGTACTTC

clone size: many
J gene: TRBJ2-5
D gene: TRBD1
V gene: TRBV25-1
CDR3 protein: CASSPVGTGVETQYF
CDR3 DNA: TGTGCCAGCAGCCCTGTGGGGACAGGGGTAGAGACCCAGTACTTC

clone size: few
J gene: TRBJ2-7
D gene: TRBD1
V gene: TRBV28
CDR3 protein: CASNPRGQRYEQYF
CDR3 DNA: TGTGCCAGCAATCCCAGGGGGCAACGCTACGAGCAGTACTTC

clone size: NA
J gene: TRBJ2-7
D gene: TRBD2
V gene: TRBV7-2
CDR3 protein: CASSLRAGGYYEQYF
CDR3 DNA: TGTGCCAGCAGCTTACGAGCGGGAGGGTACTACGAGCAGTACTTC

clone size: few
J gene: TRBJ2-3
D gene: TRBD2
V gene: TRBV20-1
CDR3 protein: CSASRLAGGLADTQYF
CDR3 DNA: TGCAGTGCTAGTAGACTAGCGGGGGGTTTGGCAGATACGCAGTATTTT

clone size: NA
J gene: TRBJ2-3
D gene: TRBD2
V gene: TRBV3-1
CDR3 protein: CASSPWTSASTDTQYF
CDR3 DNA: TGTGCCAGCAGCCCCTGGACTAGCGCTAGCACAGATACGCAGTACTTT

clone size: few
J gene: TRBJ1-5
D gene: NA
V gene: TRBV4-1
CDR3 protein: CASSQRAPNGNQPQHF
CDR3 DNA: TGCGCCAGCAGTCAGAGGGCTCCGAACGGCAATCAGCCCCAGCATTTT

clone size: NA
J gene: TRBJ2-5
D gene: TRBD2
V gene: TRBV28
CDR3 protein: CASSLFGGGYQETQYF
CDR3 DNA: TGTGCCAGCAGTTTATTCGGGGGGGGCTACCAAGAGACCCAGTACTTC

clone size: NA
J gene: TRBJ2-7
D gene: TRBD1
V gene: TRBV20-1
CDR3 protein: CSARDHRGPYEQYF
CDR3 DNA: TGCAGTGCTAGAGACCACAGGGGTCCCTACGAGCAGTACTTC

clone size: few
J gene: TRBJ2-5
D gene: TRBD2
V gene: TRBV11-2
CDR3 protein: CASSSEGLATRTVRETQYF
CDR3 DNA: TGTGCCAGCAGCTCGGAGGGACTAGCAACGCGGACAGTTCGGGAGACCCAGTACTTC

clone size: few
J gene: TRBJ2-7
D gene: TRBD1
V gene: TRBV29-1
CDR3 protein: CSVEGTGGAEQYF
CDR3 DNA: TGCAGCGTAGAAGGGACAGGGGGCGCCGAGCAGTACTTC

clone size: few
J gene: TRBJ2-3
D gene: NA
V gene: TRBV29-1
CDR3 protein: CSVEDGTTDTQYF
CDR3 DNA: TGCAGCGTTGAAGATGGGACTACAGATACGCAGTATTTT

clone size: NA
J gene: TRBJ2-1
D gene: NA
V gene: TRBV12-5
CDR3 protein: CAIIMGTFTSYNEQFF
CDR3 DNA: TGTGCTATAATAATGGGGACCTTTACCTCCTACAATGAGCAGTTCTTC

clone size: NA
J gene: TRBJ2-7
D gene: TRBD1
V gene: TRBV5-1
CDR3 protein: CASSLLVDRTFYEQYF
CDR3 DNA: TGCGCCAGCAGCTTGCTGGTGGACAGGACTTTTTACGAGCAGTACTTC

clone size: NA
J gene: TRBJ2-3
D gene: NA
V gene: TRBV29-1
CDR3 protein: CGLGGLTDTQYF
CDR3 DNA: TGCGGACTGGGGGGCCTCACAGATACGCAGTATTTT

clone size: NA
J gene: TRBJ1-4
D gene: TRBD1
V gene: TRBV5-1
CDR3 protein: CASKDRVDVEKLFF
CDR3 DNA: TGCGCCAGCAAGGACAGGGTAGACGTAGAAAAACTGTTTTTT

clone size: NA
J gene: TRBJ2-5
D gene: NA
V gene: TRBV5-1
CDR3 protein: CASSYRTEQETQYF
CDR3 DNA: TGCGCCAGCAGCTACCGGACGGAACAAGAGACCCAGTACTTC

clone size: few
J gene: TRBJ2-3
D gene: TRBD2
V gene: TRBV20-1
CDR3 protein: CSATQREGQTDTQYF
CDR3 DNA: TGCAGTGCTACCCAGCGGGAGGGCCAGACAGATACGCAGTATTTT

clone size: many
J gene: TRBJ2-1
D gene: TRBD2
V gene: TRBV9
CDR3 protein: CASSVGTSGRSEQFF
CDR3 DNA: TGTGCCAGCAGCGTAGGCACTAGCGGACGGAGTGAGCAGTTCTTC

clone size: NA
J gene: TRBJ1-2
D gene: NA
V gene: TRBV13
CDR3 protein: CASSPASRDYGYTF
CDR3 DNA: TGTGCCAGCAGCCCCGCAAGTAGGGACTATGGCTACACCTTC

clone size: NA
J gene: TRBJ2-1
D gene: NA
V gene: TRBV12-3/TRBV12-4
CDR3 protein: CASIVSNEQFF
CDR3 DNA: TGTGCCAGCATCGTGTCCAATGAGCAGTTCTTC

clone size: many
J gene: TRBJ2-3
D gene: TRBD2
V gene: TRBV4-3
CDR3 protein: CASSQEREGVTDTQYF
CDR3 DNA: TGCGCCAGCAGCCAAGAACGGGAGGGGGTCACAGATACGCAGTATTTT

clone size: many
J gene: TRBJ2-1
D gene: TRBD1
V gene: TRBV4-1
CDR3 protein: CASSGQGVGYNEQFF
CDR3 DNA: TGCGCCAGCTCCGGACAGGGGGTGGGCTACAATGAGCAGTTCTTC

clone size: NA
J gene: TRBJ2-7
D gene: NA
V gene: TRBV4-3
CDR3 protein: CASSQDRGYEQYF
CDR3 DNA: TGCGCCAGCAGCCAAGATCGCGGGTACGAGCAGTACTTC

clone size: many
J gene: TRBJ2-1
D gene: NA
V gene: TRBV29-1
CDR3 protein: CSVDRSGTYNEQFF
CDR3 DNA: TGCAGCGTTGATAGGTCAGGGACATACAATGAGCAGTTCTTC

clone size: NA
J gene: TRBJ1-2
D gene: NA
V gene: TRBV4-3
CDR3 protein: CASSQDGEGFNGYTF
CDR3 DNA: TGCGCCAGCAGCCAAGATGGGGAGGGGTTCAATGGCTACACCTTC

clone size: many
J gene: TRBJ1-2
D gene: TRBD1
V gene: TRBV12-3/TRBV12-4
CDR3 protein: CASSPRTGGWNGYTF
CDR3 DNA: TGTGCCAGCAGTCCCCGGACAGGGGGATGGAATGGCTACACCTTC

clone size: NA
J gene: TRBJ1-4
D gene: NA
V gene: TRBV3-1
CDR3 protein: CASSQDPGRENEKLFF
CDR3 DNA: TGTGCCAGCAGCCAAGATCCGGGCAGGGAGAATGAAAAACTGTTTTTT

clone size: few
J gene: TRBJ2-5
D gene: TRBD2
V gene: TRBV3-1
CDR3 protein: CASTLTGGRKTQYF
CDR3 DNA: TGTGCCAGCACCCTAACGGGGGGACGGAAGACCCAGTACTTC

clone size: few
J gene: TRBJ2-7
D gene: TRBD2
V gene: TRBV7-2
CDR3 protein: CASSLVSGGDYEQYF
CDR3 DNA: TGTGCCAGCAGCTTAGTGAGCGGGGGGGACTACGAGCAGTACTTC

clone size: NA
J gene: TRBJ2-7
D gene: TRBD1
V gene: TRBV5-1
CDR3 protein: CASSRDRGVSYEQYF
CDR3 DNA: TGCGCCAGCAGCAGAGACAGGGGGGTATCCTACGAGCAGTACTTC

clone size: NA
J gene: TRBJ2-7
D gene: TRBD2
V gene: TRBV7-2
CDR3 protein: CASSEKLSGGQPYEQYF
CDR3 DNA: TGTGCCAGCAGCGAAAAACTAAGCGGGGGGCAACCCTACGAGCAGTACTTC

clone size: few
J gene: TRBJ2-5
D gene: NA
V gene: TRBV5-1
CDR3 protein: CASSFYSYQETQYF
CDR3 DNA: TGCGCCAGCAGCTTTTATTCCTATCAAGAGACCCAGTACTTC

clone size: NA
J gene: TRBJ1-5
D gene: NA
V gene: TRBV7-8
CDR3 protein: CASSFDGAIEPQHF
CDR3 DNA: TGTGCCAGCAGCTTTGATGGGGCGATTGAGCCCCAGCATTTT

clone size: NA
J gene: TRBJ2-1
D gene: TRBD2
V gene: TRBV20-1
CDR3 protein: CSAREGLAGGFSYNEQFF
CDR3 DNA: TGCAGTGCTAGAGAGGGACTAGCGGGGGGGTTTTCCTACAATGAGCAGTTCTTC

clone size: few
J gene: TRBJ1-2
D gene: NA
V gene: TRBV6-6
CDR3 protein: CASSGAMRYTF
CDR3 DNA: TGTGCCAGCTCCGGTGCTATGCGCTACACCTTC

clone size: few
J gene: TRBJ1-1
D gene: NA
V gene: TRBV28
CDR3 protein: CASRPTQGYRTEAFF
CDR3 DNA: TGTGCCAGCAGACCCACACAGGGTTATCGCACTGAAGCTTTCTTT

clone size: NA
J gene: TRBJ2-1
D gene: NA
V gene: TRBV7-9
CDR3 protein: CASSLAATYDEQFF
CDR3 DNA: TGTGCCAGCAGCTTAGCGGCAACTTACGATGAGCAGTTCTTC

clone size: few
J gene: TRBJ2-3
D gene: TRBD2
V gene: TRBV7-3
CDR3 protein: CASSLRPAGRTDTQYF
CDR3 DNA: TGTGCCAGCAGCTTACGGCCAGCGGGGCGCACAGATACGCAGTATTTT

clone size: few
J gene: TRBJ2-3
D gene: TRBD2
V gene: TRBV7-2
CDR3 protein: CASLGRGGRVTDTQYF
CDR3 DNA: TGTGCATCTCTTGGTCGGGGCGGGAGGGTCACAGATACGCAGTATTTT

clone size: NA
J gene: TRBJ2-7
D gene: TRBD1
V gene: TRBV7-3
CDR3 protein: CACSQPLSRDRSNSYEQYF
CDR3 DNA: TGTGCCTGCAGCCAGCCCCTCTCTCGGGACAGATCGAACTCCTACGAGCAGTACTTC

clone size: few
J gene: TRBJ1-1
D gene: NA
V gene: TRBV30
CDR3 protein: CAWRERGTEAFF
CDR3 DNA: TGTGCCTGGAGGGAAAGGGGGACTGAAGCTTTCTTT

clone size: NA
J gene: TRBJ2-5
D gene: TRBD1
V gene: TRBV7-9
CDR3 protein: CASSLLGQDEETQYF
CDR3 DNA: TGTGCCAGCAGCTTATTAGGACAGGACGAAGAGACCCAGTACTTC

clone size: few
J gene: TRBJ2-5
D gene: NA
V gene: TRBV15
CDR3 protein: CATSSSDLLTQETQYF
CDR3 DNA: TGTGCCACCAGCAGCTCGGACCTCCTTACACAAGAGACCCAGTACTTC

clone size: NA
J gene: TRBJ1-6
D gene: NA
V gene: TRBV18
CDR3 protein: CASSQGTYNSPLHF
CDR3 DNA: TGTGCCAGCTCACAGGGGACCTATAATTCACCCCTCCACTTT

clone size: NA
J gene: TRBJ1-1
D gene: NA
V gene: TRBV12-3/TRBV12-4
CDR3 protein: CASTVTGLNTEAFF
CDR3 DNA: TGTGCCAGCACAGTCACAGGACTCAACACTGAAGCTTTCTTT

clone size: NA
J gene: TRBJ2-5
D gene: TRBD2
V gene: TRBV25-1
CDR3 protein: CASSDLLAGGYQETQYF
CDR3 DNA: TGTGCCAGCAGTGATTTACTAGCGGGAGGGTACCAAGAGACCCAGTACTTC

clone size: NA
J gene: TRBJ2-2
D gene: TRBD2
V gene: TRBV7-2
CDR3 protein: CASSRTSGRSGELFF
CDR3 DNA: TGTGCCAGCAGCCGGACTAGCGGGAGGTCCGGGGAGCTGTTTTTT

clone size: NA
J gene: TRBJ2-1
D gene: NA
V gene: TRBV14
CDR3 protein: CASSQGTGRKFF
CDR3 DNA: TGTGCCAGCAGCCAAGGGACGGGTCGGAAGTTCTTC

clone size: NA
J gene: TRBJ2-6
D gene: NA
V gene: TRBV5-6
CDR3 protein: CASGNGISGANVLTF
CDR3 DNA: TGTGCCAGCGGCAATGGAATCTCTGGGGCCAACGTCCTGACTTTC

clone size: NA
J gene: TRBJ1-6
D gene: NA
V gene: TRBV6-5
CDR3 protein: CASSYGARGGSPLHF
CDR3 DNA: TGTGCCAGCAGTTATGGGGCCAGGGGAGGCTCACCCCTCCACTTT

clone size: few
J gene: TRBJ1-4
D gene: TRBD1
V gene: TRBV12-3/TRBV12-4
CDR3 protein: CASSLGDRANEKLFF
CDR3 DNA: TGTGCCAGCAGTTTGGGAGACAGGGCTAATGAAAAACTGTTTTTT